What follows describes a single TCR beta chain. Its specific antigen is unknown. No base-level quality is on record; no much larger clone is a single base apart. The CDR3 contains 14 residues, cysteine and phenylalanine counted. The only DNA kept is the CDR3, 42 bases in frame from the first base. V and J lose 7 bases and 3 bases, and a span of 15 bases separates them. Based on the germline V gene, the CDR1 and CDR2 sequences are MNHNS and SASEGT. This sample stems from a study of OX40 agonist ivuxolimab in advanced cancers. The study in broad terms: Ivuxolimab, which targeted the costimulatory receptor OX40 (CD134), was an agonistic, fully human IgG2 monoclonal antibody. Intravenous ivuxolimab was administered to patients every 2 weeks at six dose levels: 0.01, 0.1, 0.3, 1.5, 3 and 10 mg/kg. Among the approximately 54 dose-escalation patients, about 19 had hepatocellular carcinoma, about 15 melanoma, 9 renal cell carcinoma and 9 head and neck cancer. In the dose-escalation cohort, 70% to 85% of patients were male, and the mean age was around 65 years with a range of roughly 20 to 85. Patients were allowed to have had prior anti-PD-1, anti-PD-L1 or anti-CTLA-4 therapy, and approximately 41% of the dose-escalation patients had previously received checkpoint inhibitors. Partial responses were achieved by three dose-escalation patients, of whom one had hepatocellular carcinoma and two had cutaneous melanoma. The point of sequencing TCRbeta in the periphery was to test whether ivuxolimab changed TCR sequence diversity and drove clonal T-cell expansion. The paper reports the monotherapy dose-escalation portion (N of about 50 patients) of the phase I ivuxolimab trial.

Genomic DNA was extracted from sorted cells for sequencing of the TCRbeta CDR3 region. The immunoSEQ Assay was used for sequencing of TCRbeta CDR3 regions. TCRdb took this table from immuneACCESS and kept in-frame rearrangements with V and J called. Such tables lack part of the clones; where checked against another copy, unresolved V genes explain under half of the gap, and the rest is unexplained. This sample holds about 92,000 clones; roughly four fifths were observed only once. The top ten clones comprise 4.5% to 6% of the sample. What the research found in general, with its limitations: The antigen specificity of the peripheral T cells that underwent clonal expansion was not determined. Low levels of normalized T-cell clonal expansion were also seen in some patients who did not respond. After ivuxolimab, CD8+ T cells had more expanded clones than CD4+ T cells on average. In partial responders in the 0.1-3.0 mg/kg groups, normalized peripheral clonal expansion was found to be among the lowest, especially among CD8+ T cells. At doses from 0.1 to 3.0 mg/kg, clonal expansion was seen in both CD4+ and CD8+ blood T cells between baseline and week 6.

The trial excluded patients who had a history of autoimmune disease or who were on systemic immunosuppression. In every dose cohort, peripheral blood was drawn for TCR sequencing at baseline, cycle 4 day 1, and cycle 7 day 1. Samples came from an open-label, multicenter, first-in-human phase I dose-escalation trial of ivuxolimab. Adults with locally advanced or metastatic melanoma, renal cell, hepatocellular, or head and neck squamous cell carcinoma were enrolled in the trial. Before TCR sequencing, CD4+ T cells and CD8+ T cells were sorted from peripheral blood as separate populations. The clonotype originates from an adult with an advanced solid tumor such as melanoma, head and neck, liver or kidney cancer. In this chain, TRBV6-1 is recombined with TRBJ1-1; the D segment cannot be called with confidence. The source was CD4+ or CD8+ T cells sorted from blood, collected in a trial of the OX40 agonist ivuxolimab. The CDR3 protein is CASKEPGSHTEAFF. The nucleotide sequence reads as follows: TGTGCCAGCAAAGAACCGGGTAGCCACACTGAAGCTTTCTTT.